The 26 T cell receptor beta chains in this list originate from one sample, sequenced in a study of blood T cell repertoires in COVID-19. Method: immunoSEQ multiplex PCR; TCRdb's copy keeps in-frame clones and lacks some. The data show approximately 250,000 clones, approximately 80% seen once. Material for sequencing was peripheral blood. The receptors derive from a woman aged 60-70 years with active or convalescent COVID-19.

The chain links TRBV6-5 to TRBJ2-7; D perhaps matches TRBD2 (6 bases). Germline CDR1 and CDR2: MNHEY and SVGAGI. Trimming shortened V by 7 bases and J by 1 base, and 17 bases separated the two germline ends. The CDR3 totals 15 residues. Here the CDR3 reads CASNLFLGGSYEQYF. The CDR3 DNA reads TGTGCCAGCAACCTTTTCCTAGGAGGGTCCTACGAGCAGTACTTC.

The V and J genes are TRBV11-2 and TRBJ1-2, with D tentatively TRBD1 (5 bases). V dropped 5 bases and J dropped 0 bases, with 10 bases sitting between them. Germline V gene lookup returns CDR1 SGHAT and CDR2 FQNNGV. This CDR3 is built from 14 residues. CDR3 in DNA: TGTGCCAGCAGCCCCCCGGACACTAACTATGGCTACACCTTC. This translates into CASSPPDTNYGYTF.

The chain recombines TRBV2 with TRBJ1-4; a weak D match, TRBD1 (6 bases). Germline V gene sequence: CDR1 SNHLY, CDR2 FYNNEI. The CDR3 has 17 residues. Trimming cost V 2 bases and J 2 bases, with 15 bases left between them. In nucleotides, the CDR3 is TGTGCCAGCAGTGAATGGGCAGGGGTTCGGACTAATGAAAAACTGTTTTTT. Protein: CASSEWAGVRTNEKLFF.

J is TRBJ1-1 and V is TRBV29-1, with D uncertain. This CDR3 is 12 amino acids long. V gave up 7 bases and J gave up 2 bases, with 11 bases separating them. Per the germline V gene, CDR1 is SQVTM and CDR2 is ANQGSEA. The CDR3 protein is CSASWRNTEAFF. The CDR3 DNA sequence: TGCAGCGCCTCATGGAGAAACACTGAAGCTTTCTTT.

The CDR3 is CASSLPEQTQYF. The CDR3 nucleotides are TGTGCCAGCAGCTTACCAGAACAGACCCAGTACTTC. The V call is TRBV7-6, the J call TRBJ2-5; D is uncertain. The CDR3 totals 12 residues. In germline, CDR1 is SGHVS, CDR2 FNYEAQ. V lost 2 bases and J 6 bases, leaving 7 bases between the germline ends.

The J gene is TRBJ2-7, the V gene TRBV29-1, with 11 bases identical to TRBD1. V was pared by 7 bases and J by 1 base, with 6 bases of the junction left unmatched. Germline CDR1 and CDR2: SQVTM and ANQGSEA. CDR3 length: 14 residues. The CDR3: CSGAGTGGSYEQYF. The CDR3 region has the DNA TGCAGCGGTGCCGGGACAGGGGGATCCTACGAGCAGTACTTC.

This clone was detected only once. This rearrangement joins TRBV5-4 to TRBJ1-1; TRBD1 matches at 7 bases. The germline gives CDR1 SGHNT, CDR2 YYREEE (reference sequence). The junction had 3 bases not matched to a gene; V was cut back by 0 bases and J by 1 base. This CDR3 is 15 amino acids long. CDR3: CASSLGGGPNTEAFF. DNA for the CDR3: TGTGCCAGCAGCTTGGGAGGGGGCCCGAACACTGAAGCTTTCTTT.

This chain joins TRBV7-2 and TRBJ2-7, with 8 nucleotides matching TRBD1. After removal of 2 bases from V and 0 bases from J, the junction contained 0 bases not matched to a gene. Germline V gene data show CDR1 as SGHTA and CDR2 as FQGNSA. This CDR3 contains 14 residues. The CDR3 region is CASSLTGGSYEQYV. Here the CDR3 DNA reads TGTGCCAGCAGCTTAACAGGGGGCTCCTACGAGCAGTACGTC.

CDR3 in DNA: TGCGCCAGCAGCTATTTGACAGACTATGGCTACACCTTC. Protein: CASSYLTDYGYTF. This sequence joins TRBV5-1 and TRBJ1-2; D might be TRBD1 (5 bases). V was clipped by 3 bases and J by 3 bases, with 9 bases between them. CDR1 and CDR2 from the germline V gene are SGHRS and YFSETQ. The CDR3 contains 13 residues.

V usage is TRBV2 and J usage is TRBJ2-7; 9 bases agree with TRBD1. The germline V gene has CDR1 SNHLY and CDR2 FYNNEI. The CDR3 sequence is 14 residues long. Germline trimming cut 4 bases from V and 5 bases from J; bases unmatched to any gene: 6. In DNA form, the CDR3 reads TGTGCCAGCAGTGGGGACAGGGTTATCCACGAGCAGTACTTC. Amino acids: CASSGDRVIHEQYF. The full variable domain, rest sourced from reference TRBV2 and TRBJ2-7, is EPEVTQTPSHQVTQMGQEVILRCVPISNHLYFYWYRQILGQKVEFLVSFYNNEISEKSEIFDDQFSVERPDGSNFTLKIRSTKLEDSAMYFCASSGDRVIHEQYFGPGTRLTVT.

The chain is built from TRBV29-1 and TRBJ2-5; TRBD2 matches at 15 bases. The CDR3 totals 18 residues. Germline V gene lookup returns CDR1 SQVTM and CDR2 ANQGSEA. The V and J ends lost 0 bases and 5 bases, in that order; junction bases with no gene match: 10. In DNA, the CDR3 is TGCAGCGTTGAAGATCAGACGGGACTAGCGGGGGGCGGGGAGACCCAGTACTTC. This codes for CSVEDQTGLAGGGETQYF. Together with reference TRBV29-1 and TRBJ2-5, the CDR3 gives the full variable domain: SAVISQKPSRDICQRGTSLTIQCQVDSQVTMMFWYRQQPGQSLTLIATANQGSEATYESGFVIDKFPISRPNLTFSTLTVSNMSPEDSSIYLCSVEDQTGLAGGGETQYFGPGTRLLVL.

V is TRBV5-4 and J is TRBJ1-1; D unclear. Trimming left V 0 bases short and J 0 bases short, with 15 bases between. The germline CDR1 and CDR2 sequences are SGHNT and YYREEE (reference sequence). The CDR3 runs to 17 residues. CDR3 sequence: CASSLEPTEVLNTEAFF. CDR3 in DNA: TGTGCCAGCAGCTTGGAACCAACAGAAGTACTGAACACTGAAGCTTTCTTT.

This sequence joins TRBV7-2 and TRBJ1-4, with a weak D call TRBD1 (6 bases). The CDR3 is 14 amino acids. V gave up 5 bases and J gave up 8 bases, with 15 bases separating them. Germline V gene lookup returns CDR1 SGHTA and CDR2 FQGNSA. CDR3 protein: CASSLDRTGEKLFF. For the CDR3, the DNA is TGTGCCAGCAGCCTTGACAGGACGGGGGAAAAACTGTTTTTT.

The chain combines TRBV2 with TRBJ2-1; possibly TRBD2 for D (6 bases). Germline V gene sequence: CDR1 SNHLY, CDR2 FYNNEI. This CDR3 comprises 15 residues. V was trimmed by 6 bases and J by 2 bases, leaving 14 bases between them. The CDR3 DNA follows: TGTGCCAGCAGGGAAAAGCGGGCTACCTACAATGAGCAGTTCTTC. Translated: CASREKRATYNEQFF.

This clone was seen once. The genes are TRBV13 and TRBJ2-7, with D maybe TRBD2 (6 bases). The V end was cut by 5 bases, the J end by 2 bases, with 10 bases between. The CDR3 contains 13 residues. Germline values: CDR1 PRHDT, CDR2 FYEKMQ (reference sequence). This CDR3 is CASSTGEAYEQYF. CDR3 nucleotide sequence: TGTGCCAGCAGCACGGGAGAGGCCTACGAGCAGTACTTC.

The V gene is TRBV28, the J gene TRBJ1-2; 8 bases map to TRBD1. The germline V gene encodes CDR1 MDHEN and CDR2 SYDVKM. The CDR3 totals 14 residues. The J segment lost 5 bases and the V segment lost 1 base, leaving 3 bases of the junction unmatched. This chain's CDR3 is CASSLLDRVYGYTF. The CDR3 DNA sequence: TGTGCCAGCAGTTTATTGGACAGGGTTTATGGCTACACCTTC.

CDR3 DNA: TGTGCCAGCAGCCCAGGGACAGCTGAAAACATTCAGTACTTC. It codes for CASSPGTAENIQYF. This sequence joins TRBV7-9 and TRBJ2-4, with 7 bases that match TRBD1. The germline V gene encodes CDR1 SEHNR and CDR2 FQNEAQ (reference sequence). Losses at the gene ends were 5 bases for V and 5 bases for J; bases not matched to a gene: 6. CDR3 length: 14 amino acids.

The V gene is TRBV28, the J gene TRBJ2-3; TRBD2 matches 7 bases. Unmatched junction bases numbered 3, after V lost 5 bases and J lost 1 base. Germline CDR1 reads MDHEN; CDR2 reads SYDVKM. The CDR3 length is 14 residues. CDR3 in amino acids: CASSPSGGTDTQYF. CDR3 DNA: TGTGCCAGCAGTCCAAGCGGGGGCACAGATACGCAGTATTTT.

A single count supports this clone. The V and J genes are TRBV18 and TRBJ2-5, with D possibly matching TRBD2 (6 bases). The germline V gene has CDR1 KGHSH and CDR2 LQKENI. Trimming cost V 3 bases and J 2 bases, with 22 bases left between them. The CDR3 is 18 amino acids. The CDR3 here is CASSPLIDTGGGQETQYF. The DNA for the CDR3 is TGTGCCAGCTCACCGTTAATCGACACCGGGGGAGGTCAAGAGACCCAGTACTTC.

This chain connects TRBV6-1 to TRBJ2-7, with D tentatively TRBD2 (5 bases). Germline CDR1 reads MNHNS; CDR2 reads SASEGT. V was pared by 2 bases and J by 2 bases, with 19 bases between. The CDR3 covers 17 residues. The CDR3 sequence: CASSELRVPRVPYEQYF. CDR3 DNA: TGTGCCAGCAGTGAATTAAGAGTCCCGCGGGTACCCTACGAGCAGTACTTC.

The chain employs TRBV7-9 and TRBJ1-6; TRBD1 agrees at 9 bases. Germline assignment: CDR1 SEHNR and CDR2 FQNEAQ (reference sequence). The CDR3 has 12 residues. J gave up 12 bases and V 5 bases, and 2 bases lay outside the gene matches. CDR3 in DNA: TGTGCCAGCAGCACGGACAGGGGACCCCTCCACTTT. It specifies CASSTDRGPLHF.

The rearrangement links TRBV5-1 to TRBJ2-2, with TRBD1 matching 10 bases. The germline V gene has CDR1 SGHRS and CDR2 YFSETQ. The V gene end was trimmed by 3 bases and the J gene end by 5 bases; junction bases not matched to a gene: 7. The CDR3 runs 16 residues. Here the CDR3 reads CASSSGQGLRTGELFF. CDR3 DNA sequence: TGCGCCAGCAGCTCGGGACAGGGGCTGAGGACCGGGGAGCTGTTTTTT.

The chain combines TRBV7-3 with TRBJ2-5; TRBD2 matches at 13 bases. The CDR3 is 15 residues long. Germline V gives CDR1 SGHTA, CDR2 FQGTGA. With V trimmed by 5 bases and J by 5 bases, 5 bases remained unmatched. CDR3 residues: CASSQGLAGMETQYF. The CDR3, as DNA: TGTGCCAGCAGCCAGGGACTAGCGGGAATGGAGACCCAGTACTTC.

This clone was observed a few times. The chain combines TRBV4-1 with TRBJ1-5, with D unresolved. V gave up 0 bases and J gave up 4 bases, with 10 bases separating them. CDR1 is MGHRA and CDR2 is YSYEKL in the germline V gene. This CDR3 is 15 amino acids long. The CDR3 reads CASSQDISRNQPQHF. DNA for the CDR3: TGCGCCAGCAGCCAAGATATAAGCCGAAATCAGCCCCAGCATTTT.

This chain joins TRBV4-1 and TRBJ2-1, with 9 bases lining up with TRBD2. The V gene end was trimmed by 1 base and the J gene end by 8 bases; junction bases not matched to a gene: 9. Per germline, CDR1 MGHRA and CDR2 YSYEKL. CDR3 size: 16 residues. In nucleotides, the CDR3 is TGCGCCAGCAGCCAAGCAATCGGTAGCGGGAGTTATGAGCAGTTCTTC. It translates to CASSQAIGSGSYEQFF.

Points on this clone: Other nucleotide sequences in the sample specify the same CDR3. V gene TRBV6-1 combines with J gene TRBJ1-2; 10 bases line up with TRBD1. Germline lookup yields CDR1 MNHNS and CDR2 SASEGT. The CDR3 sequence is 13 residues long. V lost 3 bases, J lost 8 bases, and 3 bases stayed unmatched. The CDR3 DNA reads TGTGCCAGCAGTGACCGGGACAGGGGCGGCTACACCTTC. As protein: CASSDRDRGGYTF.